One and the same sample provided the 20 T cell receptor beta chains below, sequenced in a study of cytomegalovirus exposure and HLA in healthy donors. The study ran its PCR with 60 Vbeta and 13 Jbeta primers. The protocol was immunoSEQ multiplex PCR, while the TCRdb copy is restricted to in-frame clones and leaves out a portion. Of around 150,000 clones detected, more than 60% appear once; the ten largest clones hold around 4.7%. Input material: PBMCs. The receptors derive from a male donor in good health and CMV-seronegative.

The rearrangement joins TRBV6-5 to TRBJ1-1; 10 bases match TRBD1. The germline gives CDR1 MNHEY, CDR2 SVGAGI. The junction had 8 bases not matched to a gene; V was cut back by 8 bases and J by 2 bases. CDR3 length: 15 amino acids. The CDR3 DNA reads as TGTGCCAGCCAAACCGGGACAGGGGTTAACACTGAAGCTTTCTTT. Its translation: CASQTGTGVNTEAFF.

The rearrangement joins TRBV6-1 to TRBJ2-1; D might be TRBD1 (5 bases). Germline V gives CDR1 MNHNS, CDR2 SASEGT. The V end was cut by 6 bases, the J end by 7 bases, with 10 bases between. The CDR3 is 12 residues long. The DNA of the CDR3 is TGTGCCAGCAGAAATCAGGGAAATGAGCAGTTCTTC. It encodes CASRNQGNEQFF.

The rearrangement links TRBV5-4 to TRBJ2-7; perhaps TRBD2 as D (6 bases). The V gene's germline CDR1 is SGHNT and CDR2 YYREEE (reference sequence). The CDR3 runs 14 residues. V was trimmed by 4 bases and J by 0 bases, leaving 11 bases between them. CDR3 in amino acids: CASSGGLSSYEQYF. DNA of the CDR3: TGTGCCAGCAGCGGCGGACTAAGCTCCTACGAGCAGTACTTC. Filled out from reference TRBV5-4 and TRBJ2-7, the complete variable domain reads ETGVTQSPTHLIKTRGQQVTLRCSSQSGHNTVSWYQQALGQGPQFIFQYYREEENGRGNFPPRFSGLQFPNYSSELNVNALELDDSALYLCASSGGLSSYEQYFGPGTRLTVT.

CDR3 loop: CASSLRIGTVDTGELFF. In DNA form, the CDR3 reads TGCGCCAGCAGCTTGCGGATCGGGACAGTTGACACCGGGGAGCTGTTTTTT. The chain uses TRBV5-1 and TRBJ2-2; 7 bases align to TRBD1. The V gene end was trimmed by 1 base and the J gene end by 3 bases; junction bases not matched to a gene: 9. Germline CDR1 reads SGHRS; CDR2 reads YFSETQ. This CDR3 is 17 amino acids long.

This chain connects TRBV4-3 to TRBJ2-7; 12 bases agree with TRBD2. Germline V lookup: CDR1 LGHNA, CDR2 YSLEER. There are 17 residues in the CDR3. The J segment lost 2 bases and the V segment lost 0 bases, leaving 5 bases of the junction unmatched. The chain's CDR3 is CASSQDHLAGGTYEQYF. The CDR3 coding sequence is TGCGCCAGCAGCCAAGACCACCTAGCGGGAGGGACCTACGAGCAGTACTTC.

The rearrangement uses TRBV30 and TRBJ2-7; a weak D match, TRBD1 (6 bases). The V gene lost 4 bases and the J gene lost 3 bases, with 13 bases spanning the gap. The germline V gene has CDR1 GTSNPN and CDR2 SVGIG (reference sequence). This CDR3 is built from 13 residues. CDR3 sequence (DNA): TGTGCCTGGACAAACAGGGTTGGCTACGAGCAGTACTTC. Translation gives CAWTNRVGYEQYF.

CDR3 in amino acids: CASSGEQGWTDTQYF. In DNA, the CDR3 is TGTGCCAGCAGCGGAGAGCAGGGGTGGACAGATACGCAGTATTTT. The J gene is TRBJ2-3, the V gene TRBV2, with D possibly TRBD1 on 6 matching bases. The CDR3 contains 15 residues. CDR1 and CDR2 from the germline V gene are SNHLY and FYNNEI. Trimming took 6 bases from V and 3 from J, leaving 16 bases between them.

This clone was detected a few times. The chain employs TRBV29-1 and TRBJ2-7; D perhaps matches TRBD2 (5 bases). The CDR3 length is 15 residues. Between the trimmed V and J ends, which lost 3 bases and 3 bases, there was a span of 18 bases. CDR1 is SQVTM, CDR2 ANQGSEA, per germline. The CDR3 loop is CSVEISKGSLYEQYF. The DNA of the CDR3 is TGCAGCGTTGAGATATCAAAAGGGAGTCTCTACGAGCAGTACTTC.

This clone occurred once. The CDR3 nucleotides read TGTGCCAGCAGTGAGCCTAATAATTCACCCCTCCACTTT. Residues: CASSEPNNSPLHF. The chain links TRBV2 to TRBJ1-6; D gene unclear. The germline V gene has CDR1 SNHLY and CDR2 FYNNEI. V lost 3 bases to trimming and J lost 5 bases, with 5 bases between them. This CDR3 contains 13 residues. Full variable domain (outside the CDR3, taken from reference TRBV2 and TRBJ1-6): EPEVTQTPSHQVTQMGQEVILRCVPISNHLYFYWYRQILGQKVEFLVSFYNNEISEKSEIFDDQFSVERPDGSNFTLKIRSTKLEDSAMYFCASSEPNNSPLHFGNGTRLTVT.

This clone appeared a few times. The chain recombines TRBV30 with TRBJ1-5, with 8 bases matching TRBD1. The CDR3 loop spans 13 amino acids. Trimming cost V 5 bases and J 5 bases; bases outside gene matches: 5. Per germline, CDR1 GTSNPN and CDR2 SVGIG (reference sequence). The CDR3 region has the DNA TGTGCCTGGGACAGGGGAAAATATCAGCCCCAGCATTTT. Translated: CAWDRGKYQPQHF.

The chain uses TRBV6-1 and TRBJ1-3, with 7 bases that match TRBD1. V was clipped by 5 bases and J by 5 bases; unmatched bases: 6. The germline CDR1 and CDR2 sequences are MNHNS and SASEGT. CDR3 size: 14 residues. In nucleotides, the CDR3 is TGTGCCAGCAGTTCGAGGACAGGTAGAAACACCATATATTTT. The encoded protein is CASSSRTGRNTIYF.

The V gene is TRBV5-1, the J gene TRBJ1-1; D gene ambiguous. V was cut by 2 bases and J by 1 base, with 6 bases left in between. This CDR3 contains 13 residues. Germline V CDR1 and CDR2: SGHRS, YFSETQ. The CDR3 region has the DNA TGCGCCAGCAGCTTCCGGGGGAACACTGAAGCTTTCTTT. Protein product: CASSFRGNTEAFF.

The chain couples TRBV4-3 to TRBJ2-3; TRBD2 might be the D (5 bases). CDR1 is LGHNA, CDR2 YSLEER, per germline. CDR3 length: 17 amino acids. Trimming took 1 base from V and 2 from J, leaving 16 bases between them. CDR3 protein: CASSQVRGGGYTDTQYF. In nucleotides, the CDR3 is TGCGCCAGCAGCCAAGTAAGAGGAGGAGGATACACAGATACGCAGTATTTT.

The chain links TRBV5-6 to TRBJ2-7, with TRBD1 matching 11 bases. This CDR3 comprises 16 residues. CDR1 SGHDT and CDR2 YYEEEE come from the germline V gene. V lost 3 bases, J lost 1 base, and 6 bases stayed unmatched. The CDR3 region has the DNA TGTGCCAGCAGCTATTACGGGACAGGGGGTTCCTACGAGCAGTACTTC. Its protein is CASSYYGTGGSYEQYF.

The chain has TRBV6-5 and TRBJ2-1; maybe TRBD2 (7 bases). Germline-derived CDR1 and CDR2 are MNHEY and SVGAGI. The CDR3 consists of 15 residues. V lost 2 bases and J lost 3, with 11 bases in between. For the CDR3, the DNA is TGTGCCAGCAGTTACAGGGGGGAGGGCTACAATGAGCAGTTCTTC. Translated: CASSYRGEGYNEQFF.

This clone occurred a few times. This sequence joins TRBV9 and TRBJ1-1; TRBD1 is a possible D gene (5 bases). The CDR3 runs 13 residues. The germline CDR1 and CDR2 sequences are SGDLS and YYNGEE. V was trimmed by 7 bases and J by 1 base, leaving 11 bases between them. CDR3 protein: CASGPGGNTEAFF. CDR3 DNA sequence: TGTGCCAGCGGCCCCGGGGGGAACACTGAAGCTTTCTTT.

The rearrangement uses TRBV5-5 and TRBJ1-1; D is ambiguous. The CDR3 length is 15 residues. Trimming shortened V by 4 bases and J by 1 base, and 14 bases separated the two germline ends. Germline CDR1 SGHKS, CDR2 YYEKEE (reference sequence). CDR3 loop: CASSPGRWANTEAFF. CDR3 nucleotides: TGTGCCAGCAGCCCGGGAAGGTGGGCGAACACTGAAGCTTTCTTT.

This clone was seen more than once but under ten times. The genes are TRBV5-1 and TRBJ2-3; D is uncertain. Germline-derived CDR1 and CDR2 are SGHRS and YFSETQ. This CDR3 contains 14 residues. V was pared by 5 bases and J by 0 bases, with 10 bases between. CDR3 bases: TGCGCCAGCAGAGAAGGAGCGAGCACAGATACGCAGTATTTT. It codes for CASREGASTDTQYF.

CDR3 DNA sequence: TGTGCCAGCAGATATTTGACAGGGGGCAACTATGGCTACACCTTC. This gives the protein CASRYLTGGNYGYTF. The chain has TRBV27 and TRBJ1-2, with 10 bases that match TRBD1. CDR3 size: 15 residues. The V gene end was trimmed by 6 bases and the J gene end by 2 bases; junction bases not matched to a gene: 6. Germline CDR1 is MNHEY and CDR2 is SMNVEV (reference sequence).

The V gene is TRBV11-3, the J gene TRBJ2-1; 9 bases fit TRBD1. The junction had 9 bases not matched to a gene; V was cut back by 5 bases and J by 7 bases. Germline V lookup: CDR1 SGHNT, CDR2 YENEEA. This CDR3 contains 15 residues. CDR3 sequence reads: CASSPAGTGSNEQFF. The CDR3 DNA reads TGTGCCAGCAGCCCGGCCGGGACAGGGAGTAATGAGCAGTTCTTC.